What follows are 32 T cell receptor beta chains derived from one specimen sequenced in a study of shared clonotypes between healthy human individuals. Using immunoSEQ multiplex PCR, the repertoire was profiled, and TCRdb retains in-frame clones only, with some absent. The sample shows some 92,000 clones, approximately 44% of them seen only once. The sample was PBMCs. The receptors stem from a woman aged 40 to 49 in good health. Some clones in this sample may be carry-over from other donors' samples.

The CDR3 protein is CASSAGGVGTDTQYF. The CDR3 nucleotides read TGTGCCAGCAGCGCGGGAGGAGTAGGCACAGATACGCAGTATTTT. The J gene is TRBJ2-3, the V gene TRBV5-4, with 8 bases aligning to TRBD2. Germline CDR1 and CDR2: SGHNT and YYREEE (reference sequence). The V gene end was trimmed by 4 bases and the J gene end by 1 base; junction bases not matched to a gene: 5. The CDR3 covers 15 residues.

This clone came up many times. This chain connects TRBV7-8 to TRBJ2-3; D is unclear. The CDR3 consists of 15 residues. The V end was cut by 0 bases, the J end by 5 bases, with 12 bases between. Germline CDR1 SGHVS, CDR2 FQNEAQ. The CDR3 sequence is CASSLAQKTGDTQYF. The CDR3 DNA is TGTGCCAGCAGCTTAGCTCAGAAAACGGGAGATACGCAGTATTTT.

V is TRBV10-1 and J is TRBJ2-7; 10 positions match TRBD2. J gave up 2 bases and V 6 bases, and 4 bases lay outside the gene matches. The germline V gene has CDR1 WNHNN and CDR2 SYGVQD (reference sequence). This CDR3 is built from 14 residues. This CDR3 is CASSASGRAYEQYF. In nucleotides, the CDR3 is TGCGCCAGCAGCGCTAGCGGGAGAGCCTACGAGCAGTACTTC.

This clone was counted many times. A junction end diverges from the germline sequence, so it may reflect a read error. This chain joins TRBV6-4 and TRBJ2-2, with D perhaps TRBD2 (5 bases). Per the germline V gene, CDR1 is MRHNA and CDR2 is SNTAGT. The CDR3 is 15 residues long. CDR3 sequence: CASSDSAVNTGELVF. The CDR3 DNA is TGTGCCAGCAGTGACTCGGCAGTGAACACCGGGGAGCTGGTTTTT.

This chain joins TRBV27 and TRBJ2-3; the D is unclear. The germline V and J ends were trimmed by 8 bases and 2 bases, with 11 bases remaining between them. Germline CDR1 MNHEY, CDR2 SMNVEV (reference sequence). This CDR3 has 13 amino acids. CDR3 DNA sequence: TGTGCCAGCCGACGGACCCCCACAGATACGCAGTATTTT. Translation gives CASRRTPTDTQYF.

This clone came up many times. The chain employs TRBV28 and TRBJ1-2, with D unresolved. V was pared by 6 bases and J by 4 bases, with 18 bases between. Germline loops: CDR1 MDHEN, CDR2 SYDVKM. The CDR3 contains 15 residues. CDR3 sequence (DNA): TGTGCCAGCAGAAGACCTGTTCTCGAGGTCTATGGCTACACCTTC. This codes for CASRRPVLEVYGYTF.

The rearrangement uses TRBV18 and TRBJ2-5; D is ambiguous. The J call may be faulty, since TRBJ2-7 better matches the DNA end. Germline CDR1 reads KGHSH; CDR2 reads LQKENI. CDR3 length: 11 amino acids. DNA of the CDR3: TGTGCCAGCAGCTTAGCCTACGAGCAGTACTTC. It codes for CASSLAYEQYF.

The rearrangement uses TRBV29-1 and TRBJ2-5, with TRBD2 matching 8 bases. Per germline, CDR1 SQVTM and CDR2 ANQGSEA. The J segment lost 11 bases and the V segment lost 6 bases, leaving 11 bases of the junction unmatched. The CDR3 is 12 residues long. The CDR3 sequence is CSVGREGREQYF. As DNA, the CDR3 is TGCAGCGTGGGACGGGAGGGGAGGGAGCAGTACTTC. The variable domain in full, completed from reference TRBV29-1 and TRBJ2-5, reads SAVISQKPSRDICQRGTSLTIQCQVDSQVTMMFWYRQQPGQSLTLIATANQGSEATYESGFVIDKFPISRPNLTFSTLTVSNMSPEDSSIYLCSVGREGREQYFGPGTRLLVL.

The chain links TRBV11-1 to TRBJ1-5; the match to TRBD1 covers 9 bases. The germline CDR1 and CDR2 sequences are SGHAT and FQDESV (reference sequence). The trim removed 5 bases at V and 2 bases at J, leaving 4 bases unmatched. The CDR3 has 15 amino acids. The DNA of the CDR3 is TGTGCCAGCAGCCTGGGACAGGGCGGCAATCAGCCCCAGCATTTT. Translating gives CASSLGQGGNQPQHF.

At least ten counts were recorded for this clone. Different DNA sequences within this sample yield the same CDR3. The chain combines TRBV30 with TRBJ2-3, with D possibly TRBD2 on 6 matching bases. The CDR3 is 13 residues long. Germline CDR1 and CDR2: GTSNPN and SVGIG (reference sequence). With 4 bases removed from V and 2 bases from J, the gap between germline ends came to 10 bases. This CDR3 reads CAWNAGNTDTQYF. In DNA form, the CDR3 reads TGTGCCTGGAACGCGGGGAACACAGATACGCAGTATTTT.

In its sample, this clone was seen a few times. In DNA, the CDR3 is TGCGCCAGCAGCGGACAGGCCTACGAGCAGTACTTC. Encoded protein: CASSGQAYEQYF. The chain is built from TRBV5-1 and TRBJ2-7; 7 bases are shared with TRBD1. The germline V gene encodes CDR1 SGHRS and CDR2 YFSETQ. The J segment lost 2 bases and the V segment lost 4 bases, leaving 0 bases of the junction unmatched. CDR3 length: 12 amino acids.

This clone was found many times. The sample holds other DNA sequences that translate to the same CDR3. The rearrangement links TRBV15 to TRBJ1-5; the D is unclear. Germline V gene sequence: CDR1 LNHNV, CDR2 YYDKDF (reference sequence). This CDR3 has 13 residues. The V end was cut by 8 bases, the J end by 0 bases, with 8 bases between. Written as DNA, the CDR3 is TGTGCCACCCGGGAACATAGCAATCAGCCCCAGCATTTT. It codes for CATREHSNQPQHF.

J is TRBJ1-2 and V is TRBV30; no clear D. V lost 1 base and J lost 0, with 12 bases in between. This CDR3 has 15 residues. Germline CDR1 GTSNPN, CDR2 SVGIG (reference sequence). The chain's CDR3 is CAWSDEAIANYGYTF. In DNA, the CDR3 is TGTGCCTGGAGTGACGAGGCGATCGCTAACTATGGCTACACCTTC.

This chain joins TRBV7-2 and TRBJ2-1; TRBD1 matches at 7 bases. The V gene end was trimmed by 7 bases and the J gene end by 9 bases; junction bases not matched to a gene: 3. Germline V gene sequence: CDR1 SGHTA, CDR2 FQGNSA. There are 11 residues in the CDR3. In DNA, the CDR3 is TGTGCCAGCACCCGGACAGGTGAGCAGTTCTTC. Protein: CASTRTGEQFF.

Of note for this clone: One end of the junction fails to match germline, which may point to a read error. This sequence joins TRBV28 and TRBJ1-2; 8 bases agree with TRBD1. CDR1 is MDHEN, CDR2 SYDVKM, per germline. The CDR3 is 14 residues long. CDR3 DNA sequence: TGTGCCAGCAGAATTCGGACAGGGAGCTATGACTACACCTTC. Translating it yields CASRIRTGSYDYTF.

The chain couples TRBV6-4 to TRBJ2-2, with 8 bases identical to TRBD2. The V and J ends lost 5 bases and 3 bases, in that order; junction bases with no gene match: 2. Looked up from germline, CDR1 is MRHNA and CDR2 is SNTAGT. This CDR3 spans 14 amino acids. CDR3: CASSPAGDTGELFF. The CDR3 bases are TGTGCCAGCAGTCCAGCGGGAGACACCGGGGAGCTGTTTTTT.

As DNA, the CDR3 is TGTGCCAGCAGTTCCCCGGGACAGCATGTGTCTTTCTTT. It codes for CASSSPGQHVSFF. The chain couples TRBV28 to TRBJ1-1; TRBD1 aligns across 7 bases. The CDR3 is made up of 13 amino acids. Losses at the gene ends were 4 bases for V and 12 bases for J; bases not matched to a gene: 11. The germline V gene has CDR1 MDHEN and CDR2 SYDVKM.

This chain uses TRBV19 with TRBJ2-7; TRBD2 agrees at 9 bases. The DNA end is a closer match to TRBJ2-4, so the J assignment may be wrong. The germline V gene encodes CDR1 LNHDA and CDR2 SQIVND (reference sequence). The CDR3 length is 13 residues. The CDR3 protein is CASSLEAGGIQYF. The CDR3 DNA reads TGTGCCAGTAGTCTCGAAGCGGGAGGCATTCAGTACTTC.

The chain combines TRBV7-9 with TRBJ1-4, with D possibly TRBD1 on 6 matching bases. The V end was cut by 4 bases, the J end by 3 bases, with 12 bases between. CDR3 length: 15 residues. In germline, CDR1 is SEHNR, CDR2 FQNEAQ (reference sequence). CDR3 protein: CASSSDRHANEKLFF. CDR3 coding DNA: TGTGCCAGCAGCTCCGACAGGCACGCTAATGAAAAACTGTTTTTT.

This rearrangement joins TRBV7-9 to TRBJ1-1; maybe TRBD1 (6 bases). This CDR3 is 16 amino acids long. V was pared by 5 bases and J by 2 bases, with 18 bases between. Germline CDR1 is SEHNR and CDR2 is FQNEAQ (reference sequence). CDR3 in amino acids: CASSQGDTHTNTEAFF. CDR3 bases: TGTGCCAGCAGCCAAGGGGACACTCACACCAACACTGAAGCTTTCTTT.

As concerns this clone: One end of the junction is discordant with germline, which a read error may explain. The chain uses TRBV11-2 and TRBJ2-5, with 10 bases that match TRBD2. The J call is doubtful: the DNA matches TRBJ2-7 better. The CDR3 spans 17 residues. Germline loops: CDR1 SGHAT, CDR2 FQNNGV. The CDR3 nucleotides read TGTGCCAGCAGCATAGAACTAGCGGGGAGTGGGAGGGACGAGCAGTACTTC. This gives the protein CASSIELAGSGRDEQYF.

J is TRBJ2-3 and V is TRBV7-9; maybe TRBD2 (6 bases). The CDR3 extends over 15 amino acids. Germline V gene lookup returns CDR1 SEHNR and CDR2 FQNEAQ (reference sequence). Trimming stripped 5 bases from V and 5 bases from J, with 17 bases between. CDR3 in DNA: TGTGCCAGCAGCGCCACTCCTAGCGCAGGAGATACGCAGTATTTT. Its protein is CASSATPSAGDTQYF.

The chain has TRBV5-4 and TRBJ2-3; 14 nucleotides match TRBD2. Looked up from germline, CDR1 is SGHNT and CDR2 is YYREEE (reference sequence). The CDR3 is 16 residues long. J gave up 6 bases and V 5 bases, and 8 bases lay outside the gene matches. In DNA, the CDR3 is TGTGCCAGCAGGTCGGGACTAGCGGGAGCAAAGGATACGCAGTATTTT. Residues: CASRSGLAGAKDTQYF.

V and J are TRBV29-1 and TRBJ2-1, with 11 bases aligning to TRBD2. Germline V CDR1 and CDR2: SQVTM, ANQGSEA. There are 15 residues in the CDR3. J was trimmed by 7 bases and V by 6 bases; bases with no gene match: 11. CDR3: CSVEGIAGGDNEQFF. The DNA for the CDR3 is TGCAGCGTCGAGGGTATAGCGGGAGGGGATAATGAGCAGTTCTTC.

This clone occurred a few times. This chain joins TRBV29-1 and TRBJ2-7, with TRBD1 matching over 10 bases. Germline trimming cut 3 bases from V and 3 bases from J; bases unmatched to any gene: 2. This CDR3 is built from 13 residues. Germline CDR1 reads SQVTM; CDR2 reads ANQGSEA. The chain's CDR3 is CSVDRDRGYEQYF. CDR3 bases: TGCAGCGTTGACCGGGACAGGGGCTACGAGCAGTACTTC.

V is TRBV30 and J is TRBJ2-7; D is possibly TRBD2 (5 bases). The CDR3 is 13 residues long. Germline V gives CDR1 GTSNPN, CDR2 SVGIG (reference sequence). V lost 8 bases, J lost 2 bases, and 16 bases lay in between. CDR3 residues: CASSPGVPYEQYF. CDR3 nucleotides: TGTGCCAGTTCCCCCGGGGTACCCTACGAGCAGTACTTC.

The chain combines TRBV19 with TRBJ1-5, with 7 bases lining up with TRBD1. Germline values: CDR1 LNHDA, CDR2 SQIVND (reference sequence). The trim removed 5 bases at V and 1 base at J, leaving 5 bases unmatched. This CDR3 region has 15 residues. The chain's CDR3 is CASSGPGQSNQPQHF. As DNA, the CDR3 is TGTGCCAGTAGTGGCCCGGGACAGAGCAATCAGCCCCAGCATTTT.

The chain employs TRBV18 and TRBJ2-2; maybe TRBD2 (5 bases). Trimming stripped 0 bases from V and 5 bases from J, with 10 bases between. Per germline, CDR1 KGHSH and CDR2 LQKENI. The length of the CDR3 is 15 residues. CDR3 DNA sequence: TGTGCCAGCTCACCACCGGGAGTTCGGACCGGGGAGCTGTTTTTT. Translating gives CASSPPGVRTGELFF.

This chain connects TRBV5-6 to TRBJ1-2; D might be TRBD1 (5 bases). Germline V gene sequence: CDR1 SGHDT, CDR2 YYEEEE. This CDR3 is built from 14 residues. V lost 7 bases, J lost 6 bases, and 19 bases lay in between. As DNA, the CDR3 is TGTGCCAGCGCTAAAAGGACACTAAGGGATGGCTACACCTTC. It encodes CASAKRTLRDGYTF.

There are a few counts of this clone. A single base is all that separates this from a far larger clone, so a read error is likely. The chain links TRBV5-6 to TRBJ2-1; D perhaps matches TRBD1 (5 bases). This CDR3 comprises 11 residues. CDR1 and CDR2 from the germline V gene are SGHDT and YYEEEE. Trimming pared 0 bases from V and 14 bases from J, leaving 9 bases between. The DNA for the CDR3 is TGTGCCAGCAGCTTGGGCTCAGGGAAGTTCTTC. Encoded protein: CASSLGSGKFF.

This clone was seen a few times. This chain connects TRBV19 to TRBJ2-6, with TRBD1 matching 8 bases. The V and J ends lost 3 bases and 1 base, in that order; junction bases with no gene match: 5. Germline V gene lookup returns CDR1 LNHDA and CDR2 SQIVND (reference sequence). This CDR3 is 17 amino acids long. The DNA of the CDR3 is TGTGCCAGTAGTATGGGGACAGGATCATCTGGGGCCAACGTCCTGACTTTC. It yields the protein CASSMGTGSSGANVLTF.

This clone has ten or more counts. The chain links TRBV7-3 to TRBJ2-5; D gene unclear. Between the trimmed V and J ends, which lost 1 base and 0 bases, there was a span of 6 bases. The CDR3 is 14 amino acids. The germline V gene encodes CDR1 SGHTA and CDR2 FQGTGA. The CDR3 spells CASSLIQYQETQYF. CDR3 sequence (DNA): TGTGCCAGCAGCTTAATACAGTACCAAGAGACCCAGTACTTC.